This TCR beta chain was profiled in a study of T cell repertoires in cytomegalovirus infection. Study context: The public TCR beta signatures pointed to both CMV infection and matching HLA type.

The CDR3 runs to 17 residues. CDR1 is MNHEY and CDR2 is SMNVEV in the germline V gene (reference sequence). The ends lost 5 bases at V and 5 bases at J; junction bases unmatched: 9. TCRdb called the reads again in MiXCR, with one record for every CDR3 protein. Here the sample spans 400,000 to 550,000 distinct CDR3 sequences, 11% being singletons. The sample taken for sequencing was PBMCs. The source of this sequence is a human donor in good health (CMV status not recorded). Some clones in this sample may be carry-over from other donors' samples. The chain links TRBV27 to TRBJ2-1; TRBD2 matches at 13 bases. This CDR3 is CASSPLRLAGGHNEQFF. The CDR3 region has the DNA TGTGCCAGCAGTCCCCTTCGACTAGCGGGAGGACACAATGAGCAGTTCTTC.